This entry lists 12 T cell receptor beta chains sequenced from one sample in a study of control samples from healthy donors and cancer patients (dated by TCRdb to 2020 to 2021). Library prep was done by the immunoSEQ multiplex PCR assay. Held by TCRdb, this immuneACCESS table contains in-frame sequences only and omits some clones. Under half of the omission traces to an unresolved V gene where checked; the cause of the rest is unknown. The sample table shows fewer than 150,000 clones, and approximately 90% are seen once. Approximately 8% of the sample belongs to the ten largest clones. Source material: blood. The receptors were gathered from a woman aged 18-29 years in good health.

This chain uses TRBV27 with TRBJ2-2; 9 nucleotides line up with TRBD2. V trimming: 3 bases; J trimming: 6 bases; junction bases outside the gene matches: 8. The germline V gene has CDR1 MNHEY and CDR2 SMNVEV (reference sequence). The CDR3 runs 16 residues. CDR3 sequence (DNA): TGTGCCAGCAGTTTGATGGCTAGCGGGAAGTCCGGGGAGCTGTTTTTT. It yields the protein CASSLMASGKSGELFF.

V is TRBV30 and J is TRBJ1-5, with 8 bases identical to TRBD1. The germline V gene has CDR1 GTSNPN and CDR2 SVGIG (reference sequence). The J segment lost 4 bases and the V segment lost 0 bases, leaving 5 bases of the junction unmatched. This CDR3 is 15 amino acids long. The CDR3 sequence is CAWSVGTGQNQPQHF. In nucleotides, the CDR3 is TGTGCCTGGAGTGTGGGGACAGGCCAAAATCAGCCCCAGCATTTT.

The chain recombines TRBV29-1 with TRBJ2-5; 7 nucleotides match TRBD2. CDR3 length equals 16 residues. The germline V gene has CDR1 SQVTM and CDR2 ANQGSEA. V gave up 5 bases and J gave up 4 bases; unmatched junction bases: 16. CDR3 in amino acids: CSVTTRLAGLVETQYF. CDR3 DNA sequence: TGCAGCGTTACAACCCGACTAGCTGGGTTGGTAGAGACCCAGTACTTC.

This clone was found once. Other DNA sequences in the same sample also yield this CDR3. For the CDR3, the DNA is TGTGCCAGCAGCTTAGGCGGATATGGCTACACCTTC. Residues: CASSLGGYGYTF. This chain uses TRBV7-2 with TRBJ1-2; D is uncertain. V lost 1 base, J lost 5 bases, and 5 bases lay in between. This CDR3 comprises 12 residues. Per the germline V gene, CDR1 is SGHTA and CDR2 is FQGNSA. Drawing the rest from reference TRBV7-2 and TRBJ1-2, the complete variable domain is GAGVSQSPSNKVTEKGKDVELRCDPISGHTALYWYRQSLGQGLEFLIYFQGNSAPDKSGLPSDRFSAERTGGSVSTLTIQRTQQEDSAVYLCASSLGGYGYTFGSGTRLTVV.

J is TRBJ2-1 and V is TRBV29-1; 10 bases match TRBD2. The CDR3 length is 16 residues. The V gene's germline CDR1 is SQVTM and CDR2 ANQGSEA. The J segment lost 9 bases and the V segment lost 1 base, leaving 12 bases of the junction unmatched. CDR3 region: CSVEVGASGSSIEQFF. In nucleotides, the CDR3 is TGCAGCGTTGAAGTCGGAGCTAGCGGGAGTTCTATTGAGCAGTTCTTC.

Only one count was recorded for this clone. The rearrangement uses TRBV7-9 and TRBJ2-3, with 7 bases lining up with TRBD1. Trimming cost V 6 bases and J 3 bases; bases outside gene matches: 18. The CDR3 spans 18 residues. CDR1 and CDR2 from the germline V gene are SEHNR and FQNEAQ (reference sequence). The chain's CDR3 is CASSTLVLRGLGTDTQYF. CDR3 in DNA: TGTGCCAGCAGTACATTGGTCTTGAGGGGGCTTGGAACAGATACGCAGTATTTT.

The rearrangement uses TRBV19 and TRBJ2-3; D is unresolved. Between the trimmed V and J ends, which lost 4 bases and 1 base, there was a span of 9 bases. The CDR3 covers 14 residues. Germline loops: CDR1 LNHDA, CDR2 SQIVND (reference sequence). This chain's CDR3 is CASSTPGRTDTQYF. CDR3 coding DNA: TGTGCCAGTAGTACGCCAGGACGCACAGATACGCAGTATTTT.

The genes are TRBV15 and TRBJ2-5; the match to TRBD1 covers 9 bases. The CDR3 length is 14 residues. V trimming: 0 bases; J trimming: 13 bases; junction bases outside the gene matches: 9. The germline gives CDR1 LNHNV, CDR2 YYDKDF (reference sequence). CDR3 amino acids: CATSRDPTGGSRYF. The CDR3 nucleotides are TGTGCCACCAGCAGAGATCCGACAGGGGGATCACGGTACTTC.

Remarks on this clone: Other DNA sequences in this specimen translate into the identical CDR3. The CDR3 is CASSLEAANTEAFF. CDR3 nucleotide sequence: TGCGCCAGCAGCTTGGAGGCAGCGAACACTGAAGCTTTCTTT. The gene calls are TRBV5-1 and TRBJ1-1; no firm D call. The CDR3 extends over 14 amino acids. V lost 0 bases and J 1 base, leaving 7 bases between the germline ends. Germline assignment: CDR1 SGHRS and CDR2 YFSETQ. Filled out from reference TRBV5-1 and TRBJ1-1, the complete variable domain reads KAGVTQTPRYLIKTRGQQVTLSCSPISGHRSVSWYQQTPGQGLQFLFEYFSETQRNKGNFPGRFSGRQFSNSRSEMNVSTLELGDSALYLCASSLEAANTEAFFGQGTRLTVV.

This sequence joins TRBV20-1 and TRBJ2-7; TRBD1 agrees at 9 bases. Losses at the gene ends were 3 bases for V and 4 bases for J; bases not matched to a gene: 7. Germline lookup yields CDR1 DFQATT and CDR2 SNEGSKA (reference sequence). CDR3 length: 14 amino acids. This CDR3 is CSASYRQGVYEQYF. CDR3 nucleotide sequence: TGCAGTGCTAGTTATCGACAGGGGGTTTACGAGCAGTACTTC.

The rearrangement joins TRBV5-4 to TRBJ1-1; 7 positions agree with TRBD1. Germline V gene sequence: CDR1 SGHNT, CDR2 YYREEE (reference sequence). With 4 bases clipped from V and 6 bases from J, the junction kept 9 bases outside the gene matches. The CDR3 is 14 residues long. The CDR3 spells CASSLGGGVAEAFF. CDR3 DNA: TGTGCCAGCAGCCTGGGAGGGGGCGTCGCTGAAGCTTTCTTT.

This clone was seen a handful of times. The V and J genes are TRBV7-2 and TRBJ1-5; weak D call: TRBD1 (5 bases). The length of the CDR3 is 15 residues. Trimming left V 1 base short and J 3 bases short, with 10 bases between. Germline CDR1 and CDR2: SGHTA and FQGNSA. CDR3 loop: CASSLEPGPNQPQHF. In DNA form, the CDR3 reads TGTGCCAGCAGCTTAGAGCCGGGGCCCAATCAGCCCCAGCATTTT.